The subject of this entry is one T cell receptor beta chain. This entry is derived from a study of blood T cell repertoires in COVID-19. The J segment lost 2 bases and the V segment lost 5 bases, leaving 8 bases of the junction unmatched. Germline CDR1 and CDR2: MDHEN and SYDVKM. This CDR3 is built from 16 residues. Assay: immunoSEQ multiplex PCR; the TCRdb copy retains only in-frame clones and omits some. The sample records fewer than 110,000 clones, about 92% being singletons. Source material: peripheral blood. The source of this sequence is a woman at least 80 years old in a cohort sampled during active COVID-19. This rearrangement joins TRBV28 to TRBJ1-5; 8 nucleotides line up with TRBD1. The CDR3 reads CASSQTGTGGNQPQHF. CDR3 coding DNA: TGTGCCAGCAGTCAAACCGGGACAGGAGGCAATCAGCCCCAGCATTTT.